Below are 2 T cell receptor beta chains sequenced from a single sample in a study of monozygotic twins with inflammatory bowel disease. TCRdb reanalyzed the 5' RACE reads, giving one entry per CDR3 protein sequence and no DNA. In all, the sample yields 300,000 to 400,000 distinct CDR3 sequences. Input material: blood. The receptors come from a human donor with ulcerative colitis or Crohn's disease, or a healthy co-twin of an affected twin (not recorded which).

This sequence joins TRBV5-5 and TRBJ2-1; TCRdb gives TRBD1 as the D gene, but with no DNA this cannot be confirmed. In germline, CDR1 is SGHKS, CDR2 YYEKEE (reference sequence). There are 17 residues in the CDR3. The CDR3 protein is CASSTTGGVVFYNEQFF.

The chain recombines TRBV20-1 with TRBJ1-2; TCRdb returns TRBD1, unconfirmable since there is no DNA. Germline V gene data show CDR1 as DFQATT and CDR2 as SNEGSKA (reference sequence). The CDR3 runs to 13 residues. The CDR3 loop is CSASQGIDYGYTF.